This T cell receptor beta chain was identified during a study of cytomegalovirus exposure and HLA in healthy donors. Turning to the study itself: A prior analysis found about 120 million unique TCR beta sequences from around 200 million T cells.

Points from the study as a whole: Later analysis associated a missense DCLRE1C variant with TCR beta V- and J-gene trimming. Accurate predictions that matched the HLA-A and HLA-B alleles of most subjects were reportedly made from TCR beta sequences. The classifier was said to identify cytomegalovirus status with high specificity and sensitivity.

Turning to this clone: No antigen is known for it.

60 Vbeta and 13 Jbeta primers were used in PCR. Produced via immunoSEQ multiplex PCR; TCRdb's table is partial and in-frame only. The sample contains around 130,000 clones, 70% of which appear only once. V lost 0 bases and J lost 3; bases outside the gene matches: 3. Germline CDR1 is MGHRA and CDR2 is YSYEKL. This CDR3 region has 15 residues. Sequenced material: PBMCs. V is TRBV4-1 and J is TRBJ2-7; 9 nucleotides agree with TRBD2. The TCR sequence derives from a woman in her 30s in good health and CMV-seronegative. The CDR3, as DNA: TGCGCCAGCAGCCAAGATCATAGCGGGGGCTACGAGCAGTACGTC. Protein sequence: CASSQDHSGGYEQYV.